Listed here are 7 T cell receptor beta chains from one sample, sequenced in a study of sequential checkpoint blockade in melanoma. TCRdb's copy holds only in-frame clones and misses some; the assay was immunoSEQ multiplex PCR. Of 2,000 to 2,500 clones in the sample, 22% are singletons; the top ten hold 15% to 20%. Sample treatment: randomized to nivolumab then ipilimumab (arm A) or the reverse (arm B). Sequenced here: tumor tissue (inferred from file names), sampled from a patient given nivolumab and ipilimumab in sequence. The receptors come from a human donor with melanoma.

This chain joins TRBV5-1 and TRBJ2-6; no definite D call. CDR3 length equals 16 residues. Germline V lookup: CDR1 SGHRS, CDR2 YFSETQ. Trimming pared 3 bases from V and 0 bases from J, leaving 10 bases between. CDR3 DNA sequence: TGCGCCAGCAGCTGGGATCTTTTCTCTGGGGCCAACGTCCTGACTTTC. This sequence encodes CASSWDLFSGANVLTF.

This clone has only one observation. The CDR3 region has the DNA TGCGCCAGCAGCTTGGGGACGTCCTCCTGGAACACTGAAGCTTTCTTT. It specifies CASSLGTSSWNTEAFF. The gene calls are TRBV5-1 and TRBJ1-1; D gene uncertain. V was cut by 0 bases and J by 1 base, with 13 bases left in between. Germline V CDR1 and CDR2: SGHRS, YFSETQ. This CDR3 spans 16 amino acids.

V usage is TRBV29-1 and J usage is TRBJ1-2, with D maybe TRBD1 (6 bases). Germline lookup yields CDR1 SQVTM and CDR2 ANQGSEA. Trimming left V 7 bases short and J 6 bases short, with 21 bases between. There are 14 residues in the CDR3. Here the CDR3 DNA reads TGCAGCGCCGATTTAGGGACAAGCGCCCATGGCTACACCTTC. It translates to CSADLGTSAHGYTF.

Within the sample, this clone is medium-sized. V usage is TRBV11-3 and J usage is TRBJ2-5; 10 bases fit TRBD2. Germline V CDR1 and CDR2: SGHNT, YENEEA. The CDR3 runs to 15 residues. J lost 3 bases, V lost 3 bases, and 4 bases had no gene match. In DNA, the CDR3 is TGTGCCAGCAGCTTCGGGACTAGCGTGGAAGAGACCCAGTACTTC. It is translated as CASSFGTSVEETQYF. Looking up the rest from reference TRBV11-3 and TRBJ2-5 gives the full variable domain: EAGVVQSPRYKIIEKKQPVAFWCNPISGHNTLYWYLQNLGQGPELLIRYENEEAVDDSQLPKDRFSAERLKGVDSTLKIQPAELGDSAVYLCASSFGTSVEETQYFGPGTRLLVL.

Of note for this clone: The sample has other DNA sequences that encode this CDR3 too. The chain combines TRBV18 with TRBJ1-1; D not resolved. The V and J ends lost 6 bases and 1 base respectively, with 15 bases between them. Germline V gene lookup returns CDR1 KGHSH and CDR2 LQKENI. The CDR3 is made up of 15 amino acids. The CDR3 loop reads CASSPSPDPNTEAFF. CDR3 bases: TGTGCCAGCTCTCCATCTCCCGACCCGAACACTGAAGCTTTCTTT. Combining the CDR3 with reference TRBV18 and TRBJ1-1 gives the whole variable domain NAGVMQNPRHLVRRRGQEARLRCSPMKGHSHVYWYRQLPEEGLKFMVYLQKENIIDESGMPKERFSAEFPKEGPSILRIQQVVRGDSAAYFCASSPSPDPNTEAFFGQGTRLTVV.

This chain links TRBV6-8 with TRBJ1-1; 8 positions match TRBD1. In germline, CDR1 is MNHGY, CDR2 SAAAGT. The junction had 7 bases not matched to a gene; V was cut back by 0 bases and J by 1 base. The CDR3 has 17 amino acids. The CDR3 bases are TGTGCCAGCAGTTACTCGATTCAGGGGGCGAAGAACACTGAAGCTTTCTTT. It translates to CASSYSIQGAKNTEAFF.

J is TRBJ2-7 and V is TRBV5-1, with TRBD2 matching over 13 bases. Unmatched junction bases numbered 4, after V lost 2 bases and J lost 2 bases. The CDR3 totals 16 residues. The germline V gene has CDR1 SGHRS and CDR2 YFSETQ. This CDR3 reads CASSFGLAGEAYEQYF. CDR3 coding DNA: TGCGCCAGCAGCTTCGGACTAGCGGGAGAAGCCTACGAGCAGTACTTC.